The rows below give T cell receptor beta chains drawn from one sample of a study of tumor-infiltrating lymphocytes in oesophageal squamous cell carcinoma. TCRdb used MiXCR to reprocess the PCR reads, holding one entry per CDR3 protein. Of under 25,000 distinct CDR3 sequences detected, under 40% appear once; the ten largest clones hold 6.8%. Sequenced material: blood. These receptors came from a male donor with esophageal squamous cell carcinoma. CDR3s include the opening cysteine and the closing phenylalanine or tryptophan. Each record gives: J gene, V gene, D gene, clone size, CDR3 DNA, CDR3 protein. D genes are given only for firm matches. Clone size is stated in some rows and not others, as once, few, many or a class when expanded.

TRBJ2-4 TRBV12-3/TRBV12-4 . . TGTGCCAGCAGATCGTCCCTTTTTGGGAAGCAGTACTTC CASRSSLFGKQYF
TRBJ1-1 TRBV12-3/TRBV12-4 . medium-sized TGTGCCAGCAGCGGAAGGAACACTGAAGCTTTCTTT CASSGRNTEAFF
TRBJ1-1 TRBV19 . . TGTGCCAGTAAGGAAGGGGTTGGGGTGAACACTGAAGCTTTCTTT CASKEGVGVNTEAFF
TRBJ2-3 TRBV6-1 . once TGTGCCAGCAGCCTGTCCACAGGGGGGGGCACAGATACGCAGTATTTT CASSLSTGGGTDTQYF
TRBJ2-3 TRBV27 TRBD2 . TGTGCCAGCAGTCCCAGGACTAGCGGTAGCACAGATACGCAGTATTTT CASSPRTSGSTDTQYF
TRBJ2-4 TRBV7-2 . many TGTGCCAGCAGCTTAGGGACCGACAGAAACATTCAGTACTTC CASSLGTDRNIQYF
TRBJ2-7 TRBV7-6 TRBD1 . TGTGCCAGCAGCTGGGGACAGGGGTACGAGCAGTACTTC CASSWGQGYEQYF
TRBJ2-1 TRBV28 TRBD2 . TGTGCCAGCAGTTCGAGACTAGCGGGTAGCAATGAGCAGTTCTTC CASSSRLAGSNEQFF
TRBJ1-2 TRBV11-2 TRBD1 many TGTGCCAGCACCCCGGACAGGGGCTATGGCTACACCTTC CASTPDRGYGYTF
TRBJ2-7 TRBV2 . few TGTGCCAGCAGAAGTACAGGCTCCTACAATGAGCAGTACTTC CASRSTGSYNEQYF
TRBJ2-7 TRBV5-6 . many TGTGCCAGCAGCCGGAGCTACGAGCAGTACTTC CASSRSYEQYF
TRBJ2-5 TRBV6-6 TRBD1 . TGTGCCAGCAGTTACTACCAGGGGGTCCAAGAGACCCAGTACTTC CASSYYQGVQETQYF
TRBJ1-3 TRBV6-1 TRBD1 many TGTGCCAGCAGTGCCCTCCCGGGAGGGACAGGTTCCATCACTGGAAACACCATATATTTT CASSALPGGTGSITGNTIYF
TRBJ2-7 TRBV7-3 . . TGTGCCAGCAGCTTAATTGCAGGGCTTCGGGACGAGCAGTACTTC CASSLIAGLRDEQYF
TRBJ2-1 TRBV2 . many TGTGCCAGCGTATGGGGAGACAGCTACAATGAGCAGTTCTTC CASVWGDSYNEQFF
TRBJ1-5 TRBV7-8 . many TGTGCCAGCAGCCCCCGAGCGCCGGGGCGCCGCGATCAGCCCCAGCATTTT CASSPRAPGRRDQPQHF
TRBJ2-1 TRBV19 . many TGTGCCAGTAGATCCAGACGGGGCAACAATGAGCAGTTCTTC CASRSRRGNNEQFF
TRBJ2-5 TRBV7-2 TRBD2 few TGTGCCAGCAGCTTAGGAGCGGGGATCGGTGGGACCCAGTACTTC CASSLGAGIGGTQYF
TRBJ2-2 TRBV7-7 . large TGTGCTAGCAGCTCACAGGGCCACGGGACCGGGGAGCTGTTTTTT CASSSQGHGTGELFF
TRBJ2-7 TRBV6-6 . . TGTGCCAGCAGTTACTTTGGGACACCCTACGAGCAGTACTTC CASSYFGTPYEQYF
TRBJ1-5 TRBV2 . many TGTGCCAGCAGGCAGAATGGGGGTGGCAATCAGCCCCAGCATTTT CASRQNGGGNQPQHF
TRBJ1-2 TRBV2 TRBD1 many TGTGCCAGCACCCCCGGGGGACAGAAGAACTATGGCTACACCTTC CASTPGGQKNYGYTF
TRBJ2-1 TRBV24-1 . . TGTGCCACCAGTGAGCGGGCCCCCATGGGTGAGCAGTTCTTC CATSERAPMGEQFF